These 25 T cell receptor beta chains were sequenced from one sample in a study of blood T cell repertoires in COVID-19. Method: immunoSEQ multiplex PCR; TCRdb's copy keeps in-frame clones and lacks some. The data show around 190,000 clones, about 70% seen once. The source material was peripheral blood. All receptors derive from a woman in her forties or fifties with active or convalescent COVID-19.

The chain couples TRBV5-1 to TRBJ1-1; D not resolved. Germline CDR1 and CDR2: SGHRS and YFSETQ. CDR3 length equals 14 residues. The ends were cut back, 0 bases at V and 3 bases at J, with 9 bases in the middle. CDR3 loop: CASSLAGRHTEAFF. CDR3 DNA sequence: TGCGCCAGCAGCTTGGCGGGTCGGCACACTGAAGCTTTCTTT.

This clone was seen only a few times. V gene TRBV3-1 (or the pseudogene TRBV3-2) combines with J gene TRBJ1-2; D gene ambiguous. In germline, CDR1 is LGHDT, CDR2 YNNKEL (reference sequence). V gave up 0 bases and J gave up 2 bases, with 13 bases separating them. This CDR3 comprises 16 residues. CDR3 region: CASSQDPLLGNYGYTF. The CDR3 DNA follows: TGTGCCAGCAGCCAAGATCCATTGCTAGGAAACTATGGCTACACCTTC.

This clone appeared once. This chain uses TRBV30 with TRBJ2-1; no clear D gene. V was trimmed by 0 bases and J by 0 bases, leaving 6 bases between them. This CDR3 has 14 residues. Looked up from germline, CDR1 is GTSNPN and CDR2 is SVGIG (reference sequence). For the CDR3, the DNA is TGTGCCTGGAGTGTACACAACTCCTACAATGAGCAGTTCTTC. Translation gives CAWSVHNSYNEQFF.

V gene TRBV13 combines with J gene TRBJ1-2; D may be TRBD1 (5 bases). Germline CDR1 is PRHDT and CDR2 is FYEKMQ (reference sequence). CDR3 size: 16 residues. V lost 5 bases, J lost 8 bases, and 24 bases lay in between. The CDR3 DNA reads TGTGCCAGCAGCCTCTGCCAGGGAAAGAACTGCTGGGGCTACACCTTC. Translated: CASSLCQGKNCWGYTF.

This rearrangement joins TRBV7-2 to TRBJ2-1; D is perhaps TRBD2 (6 bases). Trimming took 4 bases from V and 9 from J, leaving 19 bases between them. CDR3 size: 15 residues. CDR1 and CDR2 from the germline V gene are SGHTA and FQGNSA. As DNA, the CDR3 is TGTGCCAGCAGCTCTCGGACTACGCCTCGGGGTGAGCAGTTCTTC. Its translation is CASSSRTTPRGEQFF. The complete variable domain, with remaining parts taken from reference TRBV7-2 and TRBJ2-1, reads GAGVSQSPSNKVTEKGKDVELRCDPISGHTALYWYRQSLGQGLEFLIYFQGNSAPDKSGLPSDRFSAERTGGSVSTLTIQRTQQEDSAVYLCASSSRTTPRGEQFFGPGTRLTVL.

The chain is built from TRBV28 and TRBJ1-2; weak D call: TRBD1 (6 bases). The germline V gene has CDR1 MDHEN and CDR2 SYDVKM. The CDR3 extends over 12 amino acids. Trimming removed 5 bases at V and 8 bases at J, with 12 bases between. CDR3: CASSLQTGGYTF. Here the CDR3 DNA reads TGTGCCAGCAGTCTCCAGACAGGCGGCTACACCTTC.

This chain connects TRBV19 to TRBJ2-7; TRBD1 matches at 7 bases. The CDR3 extends over 14 amino acids. Germline CDR1 LNHDA, CDR2 SQIVND (reference sequence). V was clipped by 5 bases and J by 6 bases; unmatched bases: 10. CDR3: CASSARDSLGEQYF. The CDR3 DNA reads as TGTGCCAGTAGTGCGAGGGACAGTCTAGGCGAGCAGTACTTC.

The V call is TRBV19, the J call TRBJ1-3, with 7 bases identical to TRBD1. Germline V gives CDR1 LNHDA, CDR2 SQIVND (reference sequence). The CDR3 loop spans 16 amino acids. V trimming: 7 bases; J trimming: 3 bases; junction bases outside the gene matches: 12. CDR3 in DNA: TGTGCCAGTACCCTACAAGGGGGCGAAAATGGAAACACCATATATTTT. Protein product: CASTLQGGENGNTIYF.

This clone came up once. The gene calls are TRBV30 and TRBJ1-4; possibly TRBD1 for D (6 bases). The CDR3 length is 15 residues. With 2 bases removed from V and 8 bases from J, the gap between germline ends came to 18 bases. Germline V gene sequence: CDR1 GTSNPN, CDR2 SVGIG (reference sequence). The CDR3 region is CAWSKGDDLAEKLFF. CDR3 DNA sequence: TGTGCCTGGAGTAAGGGGGACGACCTTGCGGAAAAACTGTTTTTT.

V usage is TRBV5-4 and J usage is TRBJ1-5, with 7 bases that match TRBD1. The CDR3 spans 18 residues. Germline loops: CDR1 SGHNT, CDR2 YYREEE (reference sequence). V lost 6 bases and J lost 1; bases outside the gene matches: 16. The CDR3 DNA is TGTGCCAGCAACCCCGGGACAGAGGGACGCTGGAGCAATCAGCCCCAGCATTTT. It yields the protein CASNPGTEGRWSNQPQHF.

This clone was detected only once. CDR3 amino acids: CASSPFSGGTSDTQYF. DNA for the CDR3: TGTGCCAGCTCACCCTTTAGCGGGGGGACCTCAGATACGCAGTATTTT. The rearrangement uses TRBV18 and TRBJ2-3; 10 bases are shared with TRBD2. The V segment lost 3 bases and the J segment 4 bases; nucleotides outside the gene matches: 7. The CDR3 is 16 amino acids. CDR1 and CDR2 from the germline V gene are KGHSH and LQKENI.

This clone was detected once. CDR3 amino acids: CSAQTGEKLFF. As DNA, the CDR3 is TGCAGTGCTCAGACGGGGGAAAAACTGTTTTTT. V gene TRBV20-1 combines with J gene TRBJ1-4, with D unclear. The germline V gene has CDR1 DFQATT and CDR2 SNEGSKA (reference sequence). The CDR3 is 11 amino acids. V was shortened by 5 bases and J by 8 bases, with 9 bases between the two germline ends.

The V and J genes are TRBV2 and TRBJ2-3; D is unclear. Trimming removed 3 bases at V and 0 bases at J, with 10 bases between. This CDR3 spans 15 amino acids. CDR1 and CDR2 from the germline V gene are SNHLY and FYNNEI. CDR3 nucleotide sequence: TGTGCCAGCAGTGACGAACGTACTAGCACAGATACGCAGTATTTT. Translation: CASSDERTSTDTQYF.

For this clone: Other nucleotide sequences in the sample specify the same CDR3. V usage is TRBV2 and J usage is TRBJ1-2; tentatively, D is TRBD1 (5 bases). CDR1 and CDR2 from the germline V gene are SNHLY and FYNNEI. V was pared by 2 bases and J by 4 bases, with 5 bases between. The CDR3 runs to 12 residues. The CDR3: CASSEQGYGYTF. DNA of the CDR3: TGTGCCAGCAGTGAACAGGGCTATGGCTACACCTTC.

Regarding this clone: One end of the junction does not line up with germline, which may come from a read error. In the same sample, other DNA sequences code for this CDR3. The chain couples TRBV7-2 to TRBJ1-2; no reliable D call. Germline CDR1 reads SGHTA; CDR2 reads FQGNSA. The CDR3 loop spans 14 amino acids. In nucleotides, the CDR3 is TGTGCCAGCAGCCCCCGGAGGACCAAATATGGCTATACCTTC. It encodes CASSPRRTKYGYTF.

The rearrangement uses TRBV11-1 and TRBJ2-1; a weak D match, TRBD1 (5 bases). The CDR3 covers 15 residues. Trimming removed 3 bases at V and 8 bases at J, with 17 bases between. Germline values: CDR1 SGHAT, CDR2 FQDESV (reference sequence). The CDR3 nucleotides read TGTGCCAGCAGCTTCCTGGGGCTAGGAGTCGATGAGCAGTTCTTC. Translated, it gives CASSFLGLGVDEQFF.

Note on this clone: Other DNA variants within this sample encode the same CDR3. The rearrangement joins TRBV2 to TRBJ2-3; 8 bases align to TRBD2. V shed 4 bases, J shed 3 bases, and the junction held 3 bases outside the gene matches. This CDR3 has 14 amino acids. The germline gives CDR1 SNHLY, CDR2 FYNNEI. CDR3 region: CASSVGGGTDTQYF. In nucleotides, the CDR3 is TGTGCCAGCAGTGTGGGCGGGGGGACAGATACGCAGTATTTT.

In its sample, this clone was seen a few times. The rearrangement uses TRBV29-1 and TRBJ1-1; D might be TRBD1 (6 bases). The CDR3 consists of 13 residues. Germline CDR1 and CDR2: SQVTM and ANQGSEA. V shed 7 bases and J shed 4 bases, with 16 bases lying between them. CDR3 sequence reads: CSARTVGLTEAFF. The DNA of the CDR3 is TGCAGCGCACGGACAGTCGGGCTCACTGAAGCTTTCTTT.

The chain employs TRBV4-2 and TRBJ1-2; 9 bases are shared with TRBD1. CDR1 and CDR2 from the germline V gene are LGHNA and YNFKEQ. The CDR3 loop spans 16 amino acids. V was clipped by 1 base and J by 3 bases; unmatched bases: 6. CDR3 in amino acids: CASSQVTGQGDYGYTF. CDR3 bases: TGTGCCAGCAGCCAAGTCACGGGACAGGGAGACTATGGCTACACCTTC.

V gene TRBV16 combines with J gene TRBJ2-7; 9 bases are a match to TRBD1. CDR1 is KGHSY and CDR2 is FQNENV in the germline V gene. The CDR3 sequence is 15 residues long. V lost 3 bases and J lost 2; bases outside the gene matches: 5. Here the CDR3 DNA reads TGTGCCAGCAGCCAGGCGGGGACAGGGCCCTACGAGCAGTACTTC. It is translated as CASSQAGTGPYEQYF.

The chain has TRBV14 and TRBJ2-1, with a possible D match to TRBD2 (6 bases). Germline values: CDR1 SGHDN, CDR2 FVKESK. The CDR3 contains 14 residues. The V gene lost 4 bases and the J gene lost 4 bases, with 11 bases spanning the gap. CDR3 sequence: CASSPTSRYNEQFF. The CDR3 nucleotides are TGTGCCAGCAGCCCGACTAGTAGGTACAATGAGCAGTTCTTC.

The rearrangement links TRBV12-3 or TRBV12-4 to TRBJ2-7, with no clear D. Deletions cut 3 bases from V and 4 bases from J, with 7 bases between. The CDR3 is made up of 12 amino acids. CDR3 residues: CASSFALYEQYF. Written as DNA, the CDR3 is TGTGCCAGCAGTTTTGCCCTATACGAGCAGTACTTC.

This clone has just one count. The V and J genes are TRBV9 and TRBJ1-3, with D uncertain. CDR1 and CDR2 (germline): SGDLS, YYNGEE. The CDR3 totals 16 residues. Trimming took off 1 base at V and 4 bases at J, with 15 bases between the two ends. The CDR3 protein is CASSVTSDLGGNTIYF. DNA of the CDR3: TGTGCCAGCAGCGTAACCTCAGACTTAGGAGGAAACACCATATATTTT.

As for this clone: A read error may produce the germline difference seen at one junction end. The V gene is TRBV2, the J gene TRBJ2-3; TRBD2 aligns across 11 bases. The CDR3 has 14 amino acids. The germline V gene encodes CDR1 SNHLY and CDR2 FYNNEI. The CDR3 bases are TGTGCCAGCAGTGAATGGCTAGCGGGGGGCCCAAATTCTTTT. Amino acid sequence: CASSEWLAGGPNSF.

V usage is TRBV28 and J usage is TRBJ1-2, with 12 bases lining up with TRBD1. There are 16 residues in the CDR3. V gave up 6 bases and J gave up 6 bases; unmatched junction bases: 11. CDR1 MDHEN and CDR2 SYDVKM come from the germline V gene. CDR3 DNA sequence: TGTGCCAGCAGACAATTCACCGGGACAGGGGGCAATGGCTACACCTTC. It translates to CASRQFTGTGGNGYTF.